A single sample gave rise to the 7 T cell receptor beta chains below, sequenced in a study of blood T cell repertoires in COVID-19 (dated by TCRdb to the early 2020s). Library method: the immunoSEQ multiplex PCR assay. TCRdb stores this immuneACCESS table with in-frame sequences only. Part of the clones is absent; in the studies checked, under half of the shortfall reflects unresolved V genes, and no reason is known for the rest. For this sample there are roughly 410,000 clones; 75% to 90% appear just once. The ten largest clones represent under 2% of the sample. Sequencing was performed on peripheral blood. The source is a woman in her 40s with COVID-19, enrolled during active disease.

The chain employs TRBV11-3 and TRBJ2-3; 7 bases agree with TRBD1. This CDR3 comprises 14 residues. Germline V gives CDR1 SGHNT, CDR2 YENEEA. J lost 2 bases, V lost 4 bases, and 3 bases had no gene match. The CDR3 DNA reads TGTGCCAGCAGCTACGGACAGGCCACAGATACGCAGTATTTT. Protein product: CASSYGQATDTQYF.

The V gene is TRBV19, the J gene TRBJ1-1; weak D call: TRBD1 (5 bases). The CDR3 extends over 15 amino acids. CDR1 is LNHDA, CDR2 SQIVND, per germline (reference sequence). Trimming stripped 3 bases from V and 3 bases from J, with 14 bases between. CDR3 loop: CASSMMTAGDTEAFF. For the CDR3, the DNA is TGTGCCAGTAGTATGATGACTGCGGGGGACACTGAAGCTTTCTTT. Full variable domain (missing parts from reference TRBV19 and TRBJ1-1): DGGITQSPKYLFRKEGQNVTLSCEQNLNHDAMYWYRQDPGQGLRLIYYSQIVNDFQKGDIAEGYSVSREKKESFPLTVTSAQKNPTAFYLCASSMMTAGDTEAFFGQGTRLTVV.

CDR3 protein: CASSLAPGTRNFVQETQYF. The DNA for the CDR3 is TGTGCCAGCAGCTTAGCCCCCGGGACACGCAATTTTGTCCAAGAGACCCAGTACTTC. The chain links TRBV7-2 to TRBJ2-5; possibly TRBD1 for D (6 bases). V lost 0 bases, J lost 1 base, and 21 bases lay in between. CDR1 SGHTA and CDR2 FQGNSA come from the germline V gene. The CDR3 is 19 amino acids.

The chain has TRBV29-1 and TRBJ2-1; possible D gene TRBD2, 6 bases. This CDR3 is 19 amino acids long. The germline V gene encodes CDR1 SQVTM and CDR2 ANQGSEA. V was shortened by 0 bases and J by 1 base, with 22 bases between the two germline ends. CDR3: CSVEELKSRRGGSYNEQFF. The CDR3 DNA reads TGCAGCGTTGAAGAACTGAAAAGCCGGCGGGGAGGTTCCTACAATGAGCAGTTCTTC.

The CDR3 here is CASSPPQGGDEKLFF. The CDR3 DNA reads as TGTGCCAGCTCACCACCTCAAGGCGGGGATGAAAAACTGTTTTTT. The chain employs TRBV18 and TRBJ1-4; D remains ambiguous. Trimming pared 0 bases from V and 6 bases from J, leaving 11 bases between. Germline CDR1 is KGHSH and CDR2 is LQKENI. The CDR3 is 15 amino acids.

J is TRBJ1-3 and V is TRBV19; weak D call: TRBD1 (6 bases). Germline V gives CDR1 LNHDA, CDR2 SQIVND (reference sequence). V was shortened by 0 bases and J by 9 bases, with 30 bases between the two germline ends. This CDR3 is 20 amino acids long. The CDR3 protein is CASSIDPAWRGQTLESTIYF. The CDR3 DNA reads as TGTGCCAGTAGTATAGATCCGGCGTGGCGGGGGCAAACTCTGGAAAGCACCATATATTTT.

V usage is TRBV9 and J usage is TRBJ2-7; D is perhaps TRBD1 (6 bases). Germline V CDR1 and CDR2: SGDLS, YYNGEE. The CDR3 totals 15 residues. Trimming removed 4 bases from V and 3 bases from J, with 17 bases in between. CDR3 bases: TGTGCCAGCAGCTCCGAGGAGGCAGGGGTCTACGAGCAGTACTTC. Its translation: CASSSEEAGVYEQYF.